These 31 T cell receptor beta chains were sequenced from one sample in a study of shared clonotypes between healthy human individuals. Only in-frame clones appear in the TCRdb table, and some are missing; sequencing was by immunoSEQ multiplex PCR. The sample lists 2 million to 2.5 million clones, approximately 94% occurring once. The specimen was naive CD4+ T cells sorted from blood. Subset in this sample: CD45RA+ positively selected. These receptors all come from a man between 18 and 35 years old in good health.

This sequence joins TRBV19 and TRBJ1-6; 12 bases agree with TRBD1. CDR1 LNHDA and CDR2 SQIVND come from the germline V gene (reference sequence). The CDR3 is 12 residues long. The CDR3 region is CVGDRGREPLHF. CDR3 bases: TGTGTTGGGGACAGGGGGCGGGAACCCCTCCACTTT.

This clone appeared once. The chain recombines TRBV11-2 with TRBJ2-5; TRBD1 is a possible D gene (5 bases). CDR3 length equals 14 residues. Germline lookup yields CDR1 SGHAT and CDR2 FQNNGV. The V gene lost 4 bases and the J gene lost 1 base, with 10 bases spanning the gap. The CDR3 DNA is TGTGCCAGCAGCTCCGACAGAAGCCAAGAGACCCAGTACTTC. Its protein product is CASSSDRSQETQYF.

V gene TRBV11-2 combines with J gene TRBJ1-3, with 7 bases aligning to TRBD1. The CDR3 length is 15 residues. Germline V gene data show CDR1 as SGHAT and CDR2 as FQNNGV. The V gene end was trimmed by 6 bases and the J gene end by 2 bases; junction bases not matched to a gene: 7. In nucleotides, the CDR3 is TGTGCCAGCAGATCACCAGGGGGGGCTGGAAACACCATATATTTT. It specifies CASRSPGGAGNTIYF.

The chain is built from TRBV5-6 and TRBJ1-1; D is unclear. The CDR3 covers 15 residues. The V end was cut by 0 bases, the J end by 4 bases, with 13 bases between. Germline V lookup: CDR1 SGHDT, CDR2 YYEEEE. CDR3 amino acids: CASSLVGSGSTEAFF. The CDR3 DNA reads TGTGCCAGCAGCTTGGTGGGTTCGGGGAGCACTGAAGCTTTCTTT.

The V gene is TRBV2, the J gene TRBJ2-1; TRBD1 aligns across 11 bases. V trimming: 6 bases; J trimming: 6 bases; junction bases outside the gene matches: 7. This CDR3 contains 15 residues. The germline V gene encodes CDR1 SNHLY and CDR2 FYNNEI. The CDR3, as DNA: TGTGCCAGCAGCGCGGACAGGGGGCCGGGCAATGAGCAGTTCTTC. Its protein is CASSADRGPGNEQFF.

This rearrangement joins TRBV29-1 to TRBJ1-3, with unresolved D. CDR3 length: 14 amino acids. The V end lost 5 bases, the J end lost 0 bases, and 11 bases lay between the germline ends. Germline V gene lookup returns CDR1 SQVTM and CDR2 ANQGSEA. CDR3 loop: CSVKTAISGNTIYF. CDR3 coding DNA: TGCAGCGTTAAAACAGCGATCTCTGGAAACACCATATATTTT.

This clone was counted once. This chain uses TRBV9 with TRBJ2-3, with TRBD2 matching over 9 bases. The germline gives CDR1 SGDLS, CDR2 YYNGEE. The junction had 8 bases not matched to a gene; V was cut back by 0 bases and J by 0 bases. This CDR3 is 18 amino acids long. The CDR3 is CASSVELAGNPSTDTQYF. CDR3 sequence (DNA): TGTGCCAGCAGCGTAGAGCTAGCGGGGAACCCTAGCACAGATACGCAGTATTTT.

The CDR3 DNA reads TGTGCCAGCAGTTGGGGGGCTTCTTCTAATTCACCCCTCCACTTT. It encodes CASSWGASSNSPLHF. The rearrangement joins TRBV28 to TRBJ1-6; D perhaps matches TRBD1 (6 bases). V lost 4 bases and J lost 6, with 13 bases in between. Germline CDR1 reads MDHEN; CDR2 reads SYDVKM. The CDR3 spans 15 residues.

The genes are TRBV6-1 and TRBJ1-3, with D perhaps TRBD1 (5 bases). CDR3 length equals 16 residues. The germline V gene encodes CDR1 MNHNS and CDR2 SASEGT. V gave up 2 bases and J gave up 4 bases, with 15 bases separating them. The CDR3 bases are TGTGCCAGCAGTGAATCTGGGACCTTAGGAGGAAACACCATATATTTT. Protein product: CASSESGTLGGNTIYF.

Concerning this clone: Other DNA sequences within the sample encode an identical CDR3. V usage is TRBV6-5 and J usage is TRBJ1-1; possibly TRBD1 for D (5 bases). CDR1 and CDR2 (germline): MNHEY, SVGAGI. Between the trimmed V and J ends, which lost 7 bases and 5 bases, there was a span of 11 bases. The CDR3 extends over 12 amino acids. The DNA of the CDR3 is TGTGCCAGCACGAGGGGCGGTACTGAAGCTTTCTTT. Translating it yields CASTRGGTEAFF.

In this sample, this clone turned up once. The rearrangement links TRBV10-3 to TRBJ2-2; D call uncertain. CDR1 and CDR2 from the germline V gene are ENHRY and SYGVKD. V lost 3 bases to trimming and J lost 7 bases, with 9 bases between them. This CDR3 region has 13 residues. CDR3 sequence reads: CAISDLLGGELFF. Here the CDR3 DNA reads TGTGCCATCAGTGACCTGCTCGGCGGGGAGCTGTTTTTT.

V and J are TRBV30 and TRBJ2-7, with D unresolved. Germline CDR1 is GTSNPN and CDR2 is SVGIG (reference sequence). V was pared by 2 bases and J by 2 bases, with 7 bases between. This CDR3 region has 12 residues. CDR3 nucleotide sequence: TGTGCCTGGAGTAGGACGGCCTACGAGCAGTACTTC. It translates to CAWSRTAYEQYF.

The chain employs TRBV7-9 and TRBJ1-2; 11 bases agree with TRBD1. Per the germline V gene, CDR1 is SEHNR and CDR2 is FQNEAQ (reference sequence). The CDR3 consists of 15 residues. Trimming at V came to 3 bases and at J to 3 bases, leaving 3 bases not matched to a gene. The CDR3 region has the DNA TGTGCCAGCAGCTTGGACAGGGGGCTTGACTATGGCTACACCTTC. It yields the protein CASSLDRGLDYGYTF.

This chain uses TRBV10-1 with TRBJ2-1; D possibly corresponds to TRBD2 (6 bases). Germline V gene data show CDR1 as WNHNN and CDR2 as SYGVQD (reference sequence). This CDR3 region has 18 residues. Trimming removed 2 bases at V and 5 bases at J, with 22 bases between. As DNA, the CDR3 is TGCGCCAGCAGTGAGAGGTCGGGGGATTCCTCTTCCCACAATGAGCAGTTCTTC. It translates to CASSERSGDSSSHNEQFF.

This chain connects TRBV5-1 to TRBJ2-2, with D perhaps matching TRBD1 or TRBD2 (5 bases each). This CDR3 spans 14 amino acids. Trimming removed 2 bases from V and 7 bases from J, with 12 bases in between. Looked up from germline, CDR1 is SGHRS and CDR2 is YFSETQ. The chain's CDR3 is CASSFEGQSGELFF. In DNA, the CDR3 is TGCGCCAGCAGCTTTGAGGGGCAGAGCGGGGAGCTGTTTTTT.

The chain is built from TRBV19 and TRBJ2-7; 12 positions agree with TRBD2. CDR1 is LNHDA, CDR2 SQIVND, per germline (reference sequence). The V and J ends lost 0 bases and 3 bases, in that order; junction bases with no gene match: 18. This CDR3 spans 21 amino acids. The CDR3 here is CASSIDFWTSGKHSPIYEQYF. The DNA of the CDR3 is TGTGCCAGTAGTATAGATTTTTGGACTAGCGGGAAACATTCTCCTATCTACGAGCAGTACTTC.

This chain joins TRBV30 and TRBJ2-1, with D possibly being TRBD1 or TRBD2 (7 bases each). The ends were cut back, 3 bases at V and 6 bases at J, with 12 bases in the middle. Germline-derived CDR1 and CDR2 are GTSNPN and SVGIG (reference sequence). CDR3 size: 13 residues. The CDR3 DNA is TGTGCCTGGAGGGGGGGGACAGCCAATGAGCAGTTCTTC. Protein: CAWRGGTANEQFF. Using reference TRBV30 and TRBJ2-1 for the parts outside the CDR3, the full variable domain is SQTIHQWPATLVQPVGSPLSLECTVEGTSNPNLYWYRQAAGRGLQLLFYSVGIGQISSEVPQNLSASRPQDRQFILSSKKLLLSDSGFYLCAWRGGTANEQFFGPGTRLTVL.

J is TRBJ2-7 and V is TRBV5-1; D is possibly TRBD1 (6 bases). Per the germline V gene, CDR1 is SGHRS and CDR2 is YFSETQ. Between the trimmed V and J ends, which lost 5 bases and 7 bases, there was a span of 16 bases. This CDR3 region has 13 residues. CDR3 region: CASSGRGTLEQYF. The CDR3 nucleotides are TGCGCCAGCAGTGGCAGGGGAACCTTAGAGCAGTACTTC.

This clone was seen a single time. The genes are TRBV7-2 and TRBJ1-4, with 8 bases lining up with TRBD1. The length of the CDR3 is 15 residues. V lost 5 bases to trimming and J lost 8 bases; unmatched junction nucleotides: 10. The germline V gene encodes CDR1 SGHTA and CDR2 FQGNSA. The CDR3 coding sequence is TGTGCCAGCAGCCTGGGACAGGTGCTAAGGGAAAAACTGTTTTTT. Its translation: CASSLGQVLREKLFF.

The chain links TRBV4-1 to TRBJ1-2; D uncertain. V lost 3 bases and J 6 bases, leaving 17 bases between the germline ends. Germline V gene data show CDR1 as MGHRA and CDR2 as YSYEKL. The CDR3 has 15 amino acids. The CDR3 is CASSHLWLERNGYTF. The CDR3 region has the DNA TGCGCCAGCAGCCACCTCTGGTTGGAACGGAATGGCTACACCTTC.

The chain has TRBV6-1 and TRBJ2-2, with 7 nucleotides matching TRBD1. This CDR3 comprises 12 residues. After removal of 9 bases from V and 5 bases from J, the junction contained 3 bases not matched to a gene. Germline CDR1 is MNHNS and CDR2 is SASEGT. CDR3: CASIRGTGELFF. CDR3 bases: TGTGCCAGTATCAGGGGGACCGGGGAGCTGTTTTTT.

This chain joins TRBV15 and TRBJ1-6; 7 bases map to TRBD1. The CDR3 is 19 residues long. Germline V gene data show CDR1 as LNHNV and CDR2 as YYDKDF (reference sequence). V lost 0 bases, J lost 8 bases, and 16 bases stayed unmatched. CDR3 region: CATSRDSPYPGQMDSPLHF. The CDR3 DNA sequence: TGTGCCACCAGCAGAGATTCACCATATCCGGGACAGATGGATTCACCCCTCCACTTT.

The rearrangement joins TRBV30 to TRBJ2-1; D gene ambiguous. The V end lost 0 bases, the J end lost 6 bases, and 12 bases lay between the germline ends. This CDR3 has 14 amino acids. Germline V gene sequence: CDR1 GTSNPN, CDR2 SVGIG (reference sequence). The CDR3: CAWSVRQISNEQFF. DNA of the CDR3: TGTGCCTGGAGTGTACGTCAAATTAGCAATGAGCAGTTCTTC.

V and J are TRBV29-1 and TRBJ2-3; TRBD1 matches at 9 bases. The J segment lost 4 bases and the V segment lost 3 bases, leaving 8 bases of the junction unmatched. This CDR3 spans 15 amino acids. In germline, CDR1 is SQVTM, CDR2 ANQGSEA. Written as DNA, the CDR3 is TGCAGCGTTGATAAAGGGACAGGGACTTCAGATACGCAGTATTTT. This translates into CSVDKGTGTSDTQYF.

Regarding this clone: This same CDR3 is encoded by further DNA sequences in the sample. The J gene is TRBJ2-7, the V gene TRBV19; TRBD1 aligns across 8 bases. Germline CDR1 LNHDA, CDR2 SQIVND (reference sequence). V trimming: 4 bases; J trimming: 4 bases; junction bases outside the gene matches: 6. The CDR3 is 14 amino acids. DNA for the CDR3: TGTGCCAGTAGTACCAGACAGGGGACGTACGAGCAGTACTTC. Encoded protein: CASSTRQGTYEQYF.

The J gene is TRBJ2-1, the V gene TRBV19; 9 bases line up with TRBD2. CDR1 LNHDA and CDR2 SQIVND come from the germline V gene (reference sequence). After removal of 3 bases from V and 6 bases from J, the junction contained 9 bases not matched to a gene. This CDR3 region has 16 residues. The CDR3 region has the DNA TGTGCCAGTAGTATCCAGTACAGCGGGAGGTTCAATGAGCAGTTCTTC. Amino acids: CASSIQYSGRFNEQFF.

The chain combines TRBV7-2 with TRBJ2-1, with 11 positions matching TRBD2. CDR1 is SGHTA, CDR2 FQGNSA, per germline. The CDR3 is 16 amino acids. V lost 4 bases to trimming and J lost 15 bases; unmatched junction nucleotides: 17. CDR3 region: CASSSRALAGGRSPFF. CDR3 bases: TGTGCCAGCAGCTCCCGCGCCCTAGCGGGAGGCCGTTCGCCGTTCTTC.

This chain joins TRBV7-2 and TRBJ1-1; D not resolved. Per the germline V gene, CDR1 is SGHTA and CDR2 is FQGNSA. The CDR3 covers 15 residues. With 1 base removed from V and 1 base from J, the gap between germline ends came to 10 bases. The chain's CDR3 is CASSLDLGRNTEAFF. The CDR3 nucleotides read TGTGCCAGCAGCTTAGATTTGGGTAGGAACACTGAAGCTTTCTTT.

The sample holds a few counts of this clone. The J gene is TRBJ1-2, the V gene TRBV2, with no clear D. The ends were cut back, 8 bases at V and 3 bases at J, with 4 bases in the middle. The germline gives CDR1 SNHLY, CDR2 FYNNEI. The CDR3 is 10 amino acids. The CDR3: CASEDYGYTF. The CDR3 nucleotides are TGTGCCAGCGAGGACTATGGCTACACCTTC.

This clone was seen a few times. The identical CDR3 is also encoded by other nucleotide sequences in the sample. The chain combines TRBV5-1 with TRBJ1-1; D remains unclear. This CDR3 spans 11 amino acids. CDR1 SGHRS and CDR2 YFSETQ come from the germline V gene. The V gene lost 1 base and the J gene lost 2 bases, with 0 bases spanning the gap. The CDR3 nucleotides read TGCGCCAGCAGCTTGAACACTGAAGCTTTCTTT. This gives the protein CASSLNTEAFF.

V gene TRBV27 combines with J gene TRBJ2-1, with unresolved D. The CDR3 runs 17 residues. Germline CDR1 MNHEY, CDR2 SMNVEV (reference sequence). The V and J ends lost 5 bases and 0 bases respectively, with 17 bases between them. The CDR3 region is CASSPLTSLSSYNEQFF. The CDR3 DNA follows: TGTGCCAGCAGTCCCCTAACTTCCTTGAGCTCCTACAATGAGCAGTTCTTC.